These 2 T cell receptor beta chains came from one sample sequenced in a study of blood T cell repertoires in COVID-19. Generated by immunoSEQ multiplex PCR, the TCRdb table keeps only in-frame clones and is missing some. The table lists approximately 260,000 clones, about 80% of them singletons, with about 3% in the top ten. The sequencing sample was made of PBMCs or T cells enriched from blood (not recorded which). These receptor sequences come from a man in his forties or fifties who had recovered from COVID-19.

The chain links TRBV27 to TRBJ2-7; a possible D gene is TRBD2 (7 bases). CDR1 and CDR2 from the germline V gene are MNHEY and SMNVEV (reference sequence). Deletions cut 0 bases from V and 0 bases from J, with 12 bases between. The CDR3 is 16 residues long. The CDR3 DNA reads TGTGCCAGCAGTTTATCGCGAGGGGGGGCCTCCTACGAGCAGTACTTC. Amino acids: CASSLSRGGASYEQYF.

The chain uses TRBV6-4 and TRBJ2-1, with TRBD2 identical over 8 bases. The CDR3 extends over 15 amino acids. The V and J ends lost 6 bases and 6 bases, in that order; junction bases with no gene match: 10. Per the germline V gene, CDR1 is MRHNA and CDR2 is SNTAGT. The CDR3 region is CASSLSGSPLNEQFF. As DNA, the CDR3 is TGTGCCAGCAGCTTAAGCGGGAGTCCCCTCAATGAGCAGTTCTTC.